These T cell receptor beta chains were read from a single sample in a study of OX40 agonist ivuxolimab in advanced cancers. The data were produced by immunoSEQ multiplex PCR, yet TCRdb's version contains in-frame clones alone and is incomplete. This sample yields 40,000 to 55,000 clones, of which 90% to 95% are seen a single time; around 26% belongs to the top ten. The sample consisted of CD4+ or CD8+ T cells sorted from blood, taken in a trial of the OX40 agonist ivuxolimab. The receptors come from an adult with an advanced solid tumor such as melanoma, head and neck, liver or kidney cancer. CDR3s include the opening cysteine and the closing phenylalanine or tryptophan. A D gene is named only where the DNA matches it firmly. Part of the rows lack a size; the others show once, few, many or a class for expanded clones.

D	size	V	J	CDR3	DNA
-	-	TRBV7-9	TRBJ1-1	CASSLAGGNTEAFF	TGTGCCAGCAGCTTAGCGGGCGGGAACACTGAAGCTTTCTTT
-	-	TRBV21-1	TRBJ2-7	CASSNTDRAYEQYF	TGTGCCAGCAGCAATACAGATCGGGCCTACGAGCAGTACTTC
TRBD1	-	TRBV28	TRBJ2-3	CASSISPDRADTQYF	TGTGCCAGCAGTATTTCCCCCGACAGGGCCGATACGCAGTATTTT
-	-	TRBV9	TRBJ1-2	CASRTGADYGYTF	TGTGCCAGCAGGACCGGGGCGGACTATGGCTACACCTTC
TRBD1	-	TRBV14	TRBJ2-1	CASSHYRGLNEQFF	TGTGCCAGCAGCCACTACAGGGGGTTGAATGAGCAGTTCTTC
-	-	TRBV18	TRBJ2-5	CASSPLELETQYF	TGTGCCAGCTCACCACTAGAGCTAGAGACCCAGTACTTC
-	-	TRBV9	TRBJ2-1	CASSAQKTNNEQFF	TGTGCCAGCAGCGCCCAAAAAACCAACAATGAGCAGTTCTTC
-	once	TRBV19	TRBJ2-5	CASSINPGIETQYF	TGTGCCAGTAGTATAAATCCCGGGATTGAGACCCAGTACTTC
TRBD1	-	TRBV6-5	TRBJ1-2	CASSYPSGGNYGYTF	TGTGCCAGCAGTTACCCCTCAGGGGGGAACTATGGCTACACCTTC
-	-	TRBV28	TRBJ2-7	CASGRSSYEQYF	TGTGCCAGCGGCAGAAGCTCCTACGAGCAGTACTTC
-	-	TRBV6-6	TRBJ2-1	CASSYSTGNNEQFF	TGTGCCAGCAGTTACTCGACCGGTAACAATGAGCAGTTCTTC
-	-	TRBV29-1	TRBJ1-2	CSVGEGNYGYTF	TGCAGCGTCGGGGAGGGAAACTATGGCTACACCTTC
-	few	TRBV5-6	TRBJ2-2	CASSPTANTGELFF	TGTGCCAGCAGCCCGACCGCGAACACCGGGGAGCTGTTTTTT
-	-	TRBV7-9	TRBJ2-3	CAIPGEKPDTQYF	TGTGCCATCCCTGGAGAGAAACCAGATACGCAGTATTTT
-	-	TRBV5-1	TRBJ2-1	CASSGTEGEQFF	TGCGCCAGCAGCGGGACTGAGGGTGAGCAGTTCTTC
TRBD2	-	TRBV7-9	TRBJ2-1	CASSPLSSGNNEQFF	TGTGCCAGCAGCCCCCTGTCTAGCGGAAACAATGAGCAGTTCTTC
-	-	TRBV4-3	TRBJ2-1	CASSGGAQPSYNEQFF	TGCGCCAGCAGCGGAGGAGCGCAACCTTCCTACAATGAGCAGTTCTTC